The 17 T cell receptor beta chains reported below all come from one sample, sequenced in a study of cytomegalovirus exposure and HLA in healthy donors. PCR employed 60 Vbeta and 13 Jbeta primers. Assay used: immunoSEQ multiplex PCR; TCRdb lists only in-frame clones, some missing. The sample lists over 60,000 clones, about 75% occurring once. The sequencing sample was made of PBMCs. These TCRs come from a woman in her twenties or thirties in good health and CMV-seropositive.

A few counts support this clone. DNA of the CDR3: TGTGCCAGCAGTTACTCGATCCCCGAGGTCACAGATACGCAGTATTTT. Its protein product is CASSYSIPEVTDTQYF. The chain carries TRBV6-5 and TRBJ2-3; D gene uncertain. From germline, CDR1 is MNHEY and CDR2 SVGAGI. V dropped 0 bases and J dropped 2 bases, with 12 bases sitting between them. The CDR3 runs 16 residues.

The CDR3 loop reads CASSPVGQGGADTQYF. DNA of the CDR3: TGTGCCAGCAGCCCGGTTGGACAGGGGGGTGCGGATACGCAGTATTTT. The rearrangement uses TRBV5-4 and TRBJ2-3; 10 nucleotides match TRBD1. CDR3 length equals 16 residues. V was pared by 4 bases and J by 6 bases, with 11 bases of the junction left unmatched. Germline assignment: CDR1 SGHNT and CDR2 YYREEE (reference sequence).

This chain links TRBV6-1 with TRBJ2-7; a weak D match, TRBD2 (5 bases). The CDR3 totals 12 residues. Germline V gene data show CDR1 as MNHNS and CDR2 as SASEGT. V was clipped by 4 bases and J by 4 bases, with 8 bases between them. The CDR3 here is CASSVEGYEQYF. In DNA, the CDR3 is TGTGCCAGCAGTGTTGAGGGTTACGAGCAGTACTTC.

The chain recombines TRBV5-1 with TRBJ1-6, with a weak D call TRBD1 (6 bases). V gave up 4 bases and J gave up 6 bases, with 11 bases separating them. Germline V gene sequence: CDR1 SGHRS, CDR2 YFSETQ. The CDR3 totals 14 residues. The CDR3 here is CASSIGQLNSPLHF. CDR3 sequence (DNA): TGCGCCAGCAGCATCGGACAGCTTAATTCACCCCTCCACTTT.

The rearrangement links TRBV7-2 to TRBJ2-3, with a tentative D call TRBD1 (6 bases). With 2 bases removed from V and 1 base from J, the gap between germline ends came to 10 bases. The CDR3 has 15 residues. Per the germline V gene, CDR1 is SGHTA and CDR2 is FQGNSA. Written as DNA, the CDR3 is TGTGCCAGCAGCTTAAGCCCAGGGGGCACAGATACGCAGTATTTT. Residues: CASSLSPGGTDTQYF.

This clone was detected only once. This chain uses TRBV4-2 with TRBJ1-2, with TRBD1 identical over 10 bases. The CDR3 spans 14 residues. V gave up 2 bases and J gave up 6 bases; unmatched junction bases: 3. Germline assignment: CDR1 LGHNA and CDR2 YNFKEQ. The CDR3 reads CASSQQTGGNGYTF. The CDR3 region has the DNA TGTGCCAGCAGCCAACAGACAGGGGGCAATGGCTACACCTTC.

CDR3 sequence (DNA): TGTGCCAGCAGCCCGGGAGGGGGTGCCCACTACGAGCAGTACTTC. It translates to CASSPGGGAHYEQYF. This chain connects TRBV7-9 to TRBJ2-7, with 8 bases that match TRBD2. V dropped 5 bases and J dropped 3; count of bases not matched to a gene: 9. This CDR3 has 15 residues. The germline V gene has CDR1 SEHNR and CDR2 FQNEAQ (reference sequence).

The V gene is TRBV9, the J gene TRBJ2-4, with 15 bases that match TRBD2. Trimming took 8 bases from V and 7 from J; bases not matched to a gene: 13. The CDR3 extends over 17 amino acids. CDR1 is SGDLS and CDR2 is YYNGEE in the germline V gene. The DNA of the CDR3 is TGTGCCAGTTCCGGTGGACTAGCGGGAGGGCCCCGTAACATTCAGTACTTC. Protein: CASSGGLAGGPRNIQYF.

In this sample, this clone turned up a few times. The CDR3 bases are TGTGCCAGCAGCTCCCTCCTCCGGGGGGACTACGAGCAGTACTTC. This sequence encodes CASSSLLRGDYEQYF. V gene TRBV11-2 combines with J gene TRBJ2-7; 7 bases align to TRBD2. With 4 bases clipped from V and 3 bases from J, the junction kept 9 bases outside the gene matches. This CDR3 spans 15 amino acids. Per the germline V gene, CDR1 is SGHAT and CDR2 is FQNNGV.

The J gene is TRBJ2-7, the V gene TRBV7-8; D is uncertain. This CDR3 contains 11 residues. V shed 5 bases and J shed 3 bases, with 5 bases lying between them. Germline CDR1 is SGHVS and CDR2 is FQNEAQ. The CDR3 DNA reads TGTGCCAGCAGCCGTTACTACGAGCAGTACTTC. Translated, it gives CASSRYYEQYF.

The chain carries TRBV11-2 and TRBJ2-1, with D tentatively TRBD1 (5 bases). Trimming removed 1 base from V and 8 bases from J, with 9 bases in between. Germline V lookup: CDR1 SGHAT, CDR2 FQNNGV. The CDR3 extends over 13 amino acids. The CDR3 bases are TGTGCCAGCAGCTTAGCAGGGCCCTATGAGCAGTTCTTC. It specifies CASSLAGPYEQFF.

J is TRBJ2-5 and V is TRBV7-9; 8 positions agree with TRBD1. This CDR3 comprises 17 residues. Trimming took 5 bases from V and 5 from J; bases not matched to a gene: 16. Germline CDR1 is SEHNR and CDR2 is FQNEAQ (reference sequence). CDR3 DNA sequence: TGTGCCAGCAGCCACAGTAAAGACAGGGGTTTGAGGGAGACCCAGTACTTC. Protein: CASSHSKDRGLRETQYF.

CDR3 nucleotide sequence: TGTGCCAGCAGCCGGGGACTAGCGGGAGTCAACGAGCAGTACTTC. The encoded protein is CASSRGLAGVNEQYF. The V call is TRBV7-2, the J call TRBJ2-7; 14 bases line up with TRBD2. CDR3 length equals 15 residues. From germline, CDR1 is SGHTA and CDR2 FQGNSA. After removal of 5 bases from V and 5 bases from J, the junction contained 5 bases not matched to a gene.

The genes are TRBV19 and TRBJ1-1; a possible D gene is TRBD1 (6 bases). Trimming took off 3 bases at V and 3 bases at J, with 11 bases between the two ends. Germline V lookup: CDR1 LNHDA, CDR2 SQIVND (reference sequence). The CDR3 is made up of 14 amino acids. The CDR3 DNA reads as TGTGCCAGTAGTATCCCAGGGGCGGACACTGAAGCTTTCTTT. It specifies CASSIPGADTEAFF.

This clone was detected only once. The V call is TRBV13, the J call TRBJ2-7, with 13 bases lining up with TRBD2. The CDR3 has 15 residues. Looked up from germline, CDR1 is PRHDT and CDR2 is FYEKMQ (reference sequence). Trimming took 5 bases from V and 7 from J; bases not matched to a gene: 8. CDR3 residues: CASSEGLAGDVEQYF. CDR3 nucleotide sequence: TGTGCCAGCAGCGAAGGACTAGCGGGAGATGTTGAGCAGTACTTC.

Within the sample, this clone is medium-sized. The chain couples TRBV7-9 to TRBJ2-7, with TRBD2 matching 7 bases. Germline V CDR1 and CDR2: SEHNR, FQNEAQ (reference sequence). Trimming took 5 bases from V and 3 from J; bases not matched to a gene: 1. This CDR3 contains 12 residues. The CDR3 DNA sequence: TGTGCCAGCAGCCGCGGGAGCTACGAGCAGTACTTC. Amino acids: CASSRGSYEQYF.

This chain uses TRBV7-9 with TRBJ2-5, with a tentative D call TRBD2 (6 bases). V was pared by 5 bases and J by 2 bases, with 21 bases between. The germline V gene has CDR1 SEHNR and CDR2 FQNEAQ (reference sequence). The CDR3 is made up of 17 amino acids. The CDR3 sequence is CASSPGRTGFRQETQYF. The DNA for the CDR3 is TGTGCCAGCAGCCCAGGGAGGACTGGCTTCCGACAAGAGACCCAGTACTTC.